This T cell receptor beta chain was found in a study of blood T cell repertoires in COVID-19. Overall study: There were acute and convalescent COVID-19 samples, and they came from the United States, Italy and Spain. PBMCs, B-cell-depleted T cells, or T cells provided the cDNA or gDNA that made up the material.

In the original analysis: From reference gene primer amplification, estimates of nucleated cell counts were derived. Sequencing was performed with immunoSEQ multiplex PCR; in TCRdb, only in-frame clones are kept and a portion is missing. Clone size and V and J calls were adopted from that table, with D and trimming inferred from the DNA. Of about 160,000 clones listed, approximately 82% are singletons. Trimming left V 6 bases short and J 5 bases short, with 10 bases between. The length of the CDR3 is 13 residues. CDR1 is LNHDA, CDR2 SQIVND, per germline (reference sequence). The sequenced sample consisted of peripheral blood. This chain connects TRBV19 to TRBJ2-2; tentatively, D is TRBD2 (6 bases). The sequence was collected from a woman older than 75 with acute or convalescent COVID-19. The CDR3: CASRSGLTGELFF. In DNA, the CDR3 is TGTGCCAGTAGGAGCGGGTTAACCGGGGAGCTGTTTTTT.